One and the same sample provided the 21 T cell receptor beta chains below, sequenced in a study of spatial heterogeneity in lung cancer (dated by TCRdb to between 2018 and 2021). The library relied on 5' RACE. Sequencing was carried out with a NextSeq 500. The public reads were reanalyzed by TCRdb: fastp trimming at Q25, MiXCR alignment, in-frame beta chains only. Rows matching on CDR3 protein sequence are summarized as one entry with the most common DNA and genes. The sample profile shows 95,000 to 130,000 distinct CDR3 sequences; 9% to 15% of them were found once. The ten largest clones represent roughly 17% of the sample. This sample's time point label indicates: blood at routine non-recurrence follow-up after resection. Without any cell sorting, TCR sequencing was performed on whole RNA extracted either from tumor and nontumor lung tissue or from cryopreserved PBMC samples. The sequencing here drew on PBMCs, taken at follow-up. The receptors derive from a male donor with early-stage non-small cell lung cancer.

This clonotype appeared many times. The rearrangement joins TRBV5-6 to TRBJ2-2; 12 bases agree with TRBD1. The CDR3 runs 18 residues. The germline CDR1 and CDR2 sequences are SGHDT and YYEEEE. Germline trimming cut 0 bases from V and 2 bases from J; bases unmatched to any gene: 5. The CDR3 here is CASSLAGTGGRNTGELFF. DNA of the CDR3: TGTGCCAGCAGCTTGGCCGGGACAGGGGGCCGAAACACCGGGGAGCTGTTTTTT. The variable domain in full, completed from reference TRBV5-6 and TRBJ2-2, reads DAGVTQSPTHLIKTRGQQVTLRCSPKSGHDTVSWYQQALGQGPQFIFQYYEEEERQRGNFPDRFSGHQFPNYSSELNVNALLLGDSALYLCASSLAGTGGRNTGELFFGEGSRLTVL.

This sequence joins TRBV3-1 and TRBJ2-5; maybe TRBD1 (6 bases). Deletions cut 1 base from V and 4 bases from J, with 10 bases between. The CDR3 has 14 residues. Germline CDR1 is LGHDT and CDR2 is YNNKEL (reference sequence). CDR3 nucleotides: TGTGCCAGCAGCCAAGGGGGGCCGCGAGAGACCCAGTACTTC. Residues: CASSQGGPRETQYF.

The chain joins TRBV12-3 or TRBV12-4 to TRBJ1-3; no reliable D call. V lost 7 bases and J 0 bases, leaving 7 bases between the germline ends. The length of the CDR3 is 13 residues. The CDR3 nucleotides read TGTGCCAGCAATCAGCTCTCTGGAAACACCATATATTTT. Translation gives CASNQLSGNTIYF.

This clonotype occurred a few times. J is TRBJ2-3 and V is TRBV20-1; D possibly corresponds to TRBD2 (5 bases). The CDR3 runs to 12 residues. The germline V gene has CDR1 DFQATT and CDR2 SNEGSKA (reference sequence). The CDR3 DNA reads as TGCACCATAGCGAAACCCACAGATACGCAGTATTTT. It yields the protein CTIAKPTDTQYF.

This clonotype was recorded at least ten times. V usage is TRBV29-1 and J usage is TRBJ2-2; D is undetermined. Trimming shortened V by 6 bases and J by 3 bases, and 8 bases separated the two germline ends. The germline V gene encodes CDR1 SQVTM and CDR2 ANQGSEA. CDR3 size: 12 residues. The chain's CDR3 is CSVADYTGELFF. CDR3 nucleotides: TGCAGCGTCGCTGATTACACCGGGGAGCTGTTTTTT.

This chain links TRBV28 with TRBJ1-2, with D maybe TRBD1 (6 bases). Germline CDR1 is MDHEN and CDR2 is SYDVKM. Trimming took 2 bases from V and 4 from J, leaving 11 bases between them. This CDR3 spans 14 amino acids. The CDR3 here is CASSLLGAAYGYTF. CDR3 coding DNA: TGTGCCAGCAGTTTACTGGGGGCGGCCTATGGCTACACCTTC.

This clonotype was seen a few times. V usage is TRBV4-1 and J usage is TRBJ2-3, with 11 positions matching TRBD2. The CDR3 covers 15 residues. After removal of 4 bases from V and 6 bases from J, the junction contained 6 bases not matched to a gene. The V gene's germline CDR1 is MGHRA and CDR2 YSYEKL. As DNA, the CDR3 is TGCGCCAGCAGCCTCCGACTAGCGGGGACCGATACGCAGTATTTT. Its translation: CASSLRLAGTDTQYF.

In its sample, this clonotype was seen many times. The chain has TRBV20-1 and TRBJ2-7; D is perhaps TRBD1 (6 bases). The V and J ends lost 1 base and 8 bases respectively, with 18 bases between them. From germline, CDR1 is DFQATT and CDR2 SNEGSKA (reference sequence). The length of the CDR3 is 14 residues. This chain's CDR3 is CSARAVAGVLQQYF. Written as DNA, the CDR3 is TGCAGTGCTAGAGCCGTAGCAGGGGTTCTTCAGCAGTACTTC.

This clonotype was seen at least ten times. The J gene is TRBJ2-1, the V gene TRBV7-2; 8 bases align to TRBD1. The ends lost 4 bases at V and 4 bases at J; junction bases unmatched: 9. The germline gives CDR1 SGHTA, CDR2 FQGNSA. The CDR3 totals 16 residues. The DNA for the CDR3 is TGTGCCAGCAGCTCAAGGACAGGGAGAAGATACAATGAGCAGTTCTTC. Its translation is CASSSRTGRRYNEQFF.

The sample holds many counts of this clonotype. The chain combines TRBV24-1 with TRBJ2-3; 8 nucleotides align to TRBD1. The length of the CDR3 is 15 residues. Unmatched junction bases numbered 8, after V lost 6 bases and J lost 4 bases. Germline values: CDR1 KGHDR, CDR2 SFDVKD. As DNA, the CDR3 is TGTGCCACCAGTCGCAGGGGGCGTTTTTCAGATACGCAGTATTTT. It encodes CATSRRGRFSDTQYF.

The sample holds a few counts of this clonotype. The genes are TRBV29-1 and TRBJ2-3, with 13 bases that match TRBD2. The CDR3 length is 16 residues. The J segment lost 5 bases and the V segment lost 6 bases, leaving 11 bases of the junction unmatched. Germline CDR1 SQVTM, CDR2 ANQGSEA. The CDR3 spells CSVARRLAGGEDTQYF. The CDR3 bases are TGCAGCGTCGCTAGGAGACTAGCGGGGGGAGAAGATACGCAGTATTTT.

This clonotype was picked up one time. The CDR3 nucleotides read TGTGCCAGCAGCCAATTCACCGGGGAGCTGTTTTTT. Translation gives CASSQFTGELFF. This chain joins TRBV3-1 and TRBJ2-2; D is unresolved. Trimming left V 2 bases short and J 4 bases short, with 2 bases between. The CDR3 consists of 12 residues. Germline lookup yields CDR1 LGHDT and CDR2 YNNKEL (reference sequence). Using reference TRBV3-1 and TRBJ2-2 for the parts outside the CDR3, the full variable domain is DTAVSQTPKYLVTQMGNDKSIKCEQNLGHDTMYWYKQDSKKFLKIMFSYNNKELIINETVPNRFSPKSPDKAHLNLHINSLELGDSAVYFCASSQFTGELFFGEGSRLTVL.

The V gene is TRBV7-2, the J gene TRBJ1-2, with 10 bases that match TRBD1. CDR1 is SGHTA, CDR2 FQGNSA, per germline. The CDR3 totals 14 residues. V dropped 4 bases and J dropped 4; count of bases not matched to a gene: 3. The CDR3 loop reads CASSSRQGAYGYTF. Here the CDR3 DNA reads TGTGCCAGCAGCTCAAGACAGGGGGCCTATGGCTACACCTTC.

This clonotype has more than one count but fewer than ten. The chain has TRBV21-1 and TRBJ2-7; TRBD1 is taken as the D call from the table, unchecked against the DNA. TRBV21-1 is a known pseudogene. This CDR3 has 16 amino acids. In nucleotides, the CDR3 is TGTGCCAGCAGCTCCACCGGGGGGTGTCCCTCCTACGAGCAGTACTTC. Translated, it gives CASSSTGGCPSYEQYF.

This clonotype showed up many times. The rearrangement uses TRBV7-2 and TRBJ1-5; 10 bases align to TRBD1. The V segment lost 3 bases and the J segment 1 base; nucleotides outside the gene matches: 3. Germline CDR1 is SGHTA and CDR2 is FQGNSA. CDR3 length: 16 amino acids. CDR3 sequence: CASSFRQGASNQPQHF. DNA of the CDR3: TGTGCCAGCAGCTTCAGACAGGGGGCCAGCAATCAGCCCCAGCATTTT.

This chain links TRBV25-1 with TRBJ1-3; D not certain. CDR3 length: 13 amino acids. V was shortened by 10 bases and J by 0 bases, with 10 bases between the two germline ends. In germline, CDR1 is MGHDK, CDR2 SYGVNS. The CDR3 sequence: CATRTASGNTIYF. The CDR3 DNA sequence: TGTGCCACCAGAACCGCCTCTGGAAACACCATATATTTT.

Note on this clonotype: A much larger clone differs by one base, so this may be a read error. The V gene is TRBV20-1, the J gene TRBJ1-1; no definite D call. CDR1 is DFQATT and CDR2 is SNEGSKA in the germline V gene (reference sequence). The CDR3 sequence is 13 residues long. As DNA, the CDR3 is TGCAGAGCTAGTAGGCTCATGAACACTGAAGCTTTCTTT. Protein sequence: CRASRLMNTEAFF.

The rearrangement uses TRBV6-5 and TRBJ2-5, with 7 bases identical to TRBD2. Germline CDR1 and CDR2: MNHEY and SVGAGI. There are 16 residues in the CDR3. After removal of 6 bases from V and 2 bases from J, the junction contained 12 bases not matched to a gene. CDR3 nucleotide sequence: TGTGCCAGCAGACCTCCCGGGACTACCCTACAAGAGACCCAGTACTTC. Translation: CASRPPGTTLQETQYF.

In this sample, this clonotype turned up once. The junction does not match germline at one end; this may be a read error. The gene calls are TRBV7-7 and TRBJ2-2, with a weak D call TRBD1 (5 bases). Germline assignment: CDR1 SSHAT and CDR2 FNYEAQ (reference sequence). The CDR3 consists of 15 residues. CDR3 in amino acids: CASSSTTENTGELFF. CDR3 bases: TGTGCTAGCAGCTCGACGACAGAAAACACCGGGGAGCTGTTTTTT.

This clonotype has a handful of counts. This chain joins TRBV24-1 and TRBJ2-3; D not resolved. Trimming shortened V by 1 base and J by 6 bases, and 22 bases separated the two germline ends. From germline, CDR1 is KGHDR and CDR2 SFDVKD. There are 18 residues in the CDR3. The CDR3 is CATSDFRTRLTSRDTQYF. The CDR3 DNA reads as TGTGCCACCAGTGATTTTCGTACCAGGCTCACCTCCAGGGATACGCAGTATTTT.

This clonotype was recorded at least ten times. The rearrangement links TRBV6-5 to TRBJ1-1; possibly TRBD1 for D (5 bases). CDR1 and CDR2 from the germline V gene are MNHEY and SVGAGI. Trimming pared 7 bases from V and 1 base from J, leaving 16 bases between. The CDR3 length is 15 residues. The CDR3 DNA follows: TGTGCCAGCACCCGAACGGGGGGGAAGAACACTGAAGCTTTCTTT. This sequence encodes CASTRTGGKNTEAFF.